This is a list of T cell receptor beta chains from one sample in a study of T cells expressing NK-cell markers. TCRdb reworked the 5' RACE reads into one entry per CDR3 protein, no DNA. The table for this sample gives about 460,000 distinct CDR3 sequences. The sequenced material came from blood T cells: a sorted CD56 or NKG2C T cell subset, CD4+ or CD8+ T cells, or bulk PBMC T cells (not recorded which). The receptors originated from a woman aged 45-60 years in good health. The CDR3 runs from the conserved cysteine through the conserved F or W.

J gene: TRBJ1-2; V gene: TRBV7-9; CDR3 protein: CASSLRFEGYTF
J gene: TRBJ1-2; V gene: TRBV29-1; CDR3 protein: CSVESGVNYGYTF
J gene: TRBJ1-2; V gene: TRBV6-5; CDR3 protein: CASSTVTGGYTF
J gene: TRBJ2-1; V gene: TRBV7-9; CDR3 protein: CASSLGQGGDEQFF
J gene: TRBJ1-4; V gene: TRBV3-1; CDR3 protein: CASSQGLRKLFF
J gene: TRBJ2-7; V gene: TRBV27; CDR3 protein: CASSFQATSGSKDEQYF
J gene: TRBJ2-1; V gene: TRBV29-1; CDR3 protein: CSVVEPLPGLAQSVQFF
J gene: TRBJ1-5; V gene: TRBV12-5; CDR3 protein: CASGLYRGFVQPQHF
J gene: TRBJ2-7; V gene: TRBV10-3; CDR3 protein: CAISEGGTREQYF
J gene: TRBJ2-1; V gene: TRBV5-1; CDR3 protein: CASSGGTISSYNEQFF
J gene: TRBJ2-5; V gene: TRBV20-1; CDR3 protein: CSVASIAVGGYTQYF
J gene: TRBJ1-1; V gene: TRBV20-1; CDR3 protein: CSAREPYRGGSQNTEAFF
J gene: TRBJ2-1; V gene: TRBV4-1; CDR3 protein: CASSPGGRSSYNEQFF
J gene: TRBJ1-3; V gene: TRBV4-1; CDR3 protein: CASSQGFGSGNTIYF
J gene: TRBJ1-3; V gene: TRBV10-3; CDR3 protein: CAISPQGSSSGNTIYF
J gene: TRBJ2-7; V gene: TRBV6-6; CDR3 protein: CASSLLRTGLYEQYF
J gene: TRBJ2-1; V gene: TRBV5-1; CDR3 protein: CASSLAGGPISEQFF
J gene: TRBJ1-1; V gene: TRBV7-9; CDR3 protein: CASSPPGSMNTEAFF
J gene: TRBJ1-1; V gene: TRBV6-6; CDR3 protein: CASSQKDRGATEAFF
J gene: TRBJ1-2; V gene: TRBV20-1; CDR3 protein: CSARDTTSNYGYTF
J gene: TRBJ2-5; V gene: TRBV29-1; CDR3 protein: CSVSGLDWGTQYF
J gene: TRBJ2-1; V gene: TRBV7-8; CDR3 protein: CASSLEGTQAYNEQFF
J gene: TRBJ2-5; V gene: TRBV6-1; CDR3 protein: CASSEGTGGLLETQYF
J gene: TRBJ1-1; V gene: TRBV10-3; CDR3 protein: CAISPVGTEAFF
J gene: TRBJ2-7; V gene: TRBV10-3; CDR3 protein: CAISLTSGTYEQYF
J gene: TRBJ2-3; V gene: TRBV7-8; CDR3 protein: CASSYRQRTADTDTQYF
J gene: TRBJ2-1; V gene: TRBV27; CDR3 protein: CASRRFENRGPYNEQFF
J gene: TRBJ1-2; V gene: TRBV20-1; CDR3 protein: CRAAADYYGYTF
J gene: TRBJ2-7; V gene: TRBV7-9; CDR3 protein: CASSPNPKRPYEQYF
J gene: TRBJ2-3; V gene: TRBV6-2/TRBV6-3; CDR3 protein: CASRPQYQGTDTQYF
J gene: TRBJ2-1; V gene: TRBV5-6; CDR3 protein: CASSVSGRTYNEQFF
J gene: TRBJ1-2; V gene: TRBV6-5; CDR3 protein: CASSYLRQTAAGYTF
J gene: TRBJ2-3; V gene: TRBV24-1; CDR3 protein: CATRGFLGRDTDTQYF
J gene: TRBJ1-1; V gene: TRBV2; CDR3 protein: CASTWGRGNTEAFF
J gene: TRBJ2-1; V gene: TRBV21-1; CDR3 protein: CASSKLYRGNEQFF
J gene: TRBJ2-1; V gene: TRBV7-3; CDR3 protein: CASSSTPLSRDEQFF
J gene: TRBJ2-1; V gene: TRBV28; CDR3 protein: CASSQLVGEQFF
J gene: TRBJ1-2; V gene: TRBV6-1; CDR3 protein: CASSGGQTYGYTF
J gene: TRBJ2-3; V gene: TRBV5-1; CDR3 protein: CASSSGPLARGDTQYF
J gene: TRBJ2-2; V gene: TRBV4-1; CDR3 protein: CASSQAPLRRGLAGTTGELFF